The following is a T cell receptor (beta chain) sequence with its context. This sample was included in a study of blood T cell repertoires in COVID-19. V lost 0 bases and J lost 0, with 9 bases in between. The CDR3 totals 16 residues. Germline V gene data show CDR1 as LGHNA and CDR2 as YSLEER. Assay used: immunoSEQ multiplex PCR; TCRdb lists only in-frame clones, some missing. This table holds 170,000 or so clones, approximately 88% found once. This TCR was recovered from a woman aged 18 to 35 who had recovered from COVID-19. Material: PBMCs or T cells enriched from blood (not recorded which). The V call is TRBV4-3, the J call TRBJ2-1; D is perhaps TRBD2 (5 bases). DNA for the CDR3: TGCGCCAGCAGCCAAGACTGGGGAGACTCCTACAATGAGCAGTTCTTC. Protein: CASSQDWGDSYNEQFF.